These T cell receptor beta chains were read from a single sample in a study of CD8 T cells in ankylosing spondylitis. Using its own MiXCR run on the 5' RACE reads, TCRdb lists one record per CDR3 protein. Of 180,000 or so distinct CDR3 sequences in the sample, more than 9% were seen once. Sequencing was done on a sample of blood, either unsorted or a sorted T cell fraction (not recorded which). These receptors all stem from a male donor with ankylosing spondylitis or in good health (not recorded which). Each CDR3 is given with its conserved first and last residue. D genes are given only for firm matches. Clone size is shown for a subset of rows, as once, few, many or a class of expanded clone.

size,D,V,J,DNA,CDR3
many,NA,TRBV12-3/TRBV12-4,TRBJ2-7,TGTGCCAGCAGTTACGGCAGGAGATACGAGCAGTACTTC,CASSYGRRYEQYF
many,NA,TRBV5-6,TRBJ1-1,TGTGCCAGCAGCTTGGGACAAGACCAAGCTTTCTTT,CASSLGQDQAFF
many,NA,TRBV12-3/TRBV12-4,TRBJ1-1,TGTGCCAGCAGTTTTGGGGGGGATATGAACACTGAAGCTTTCTTT,CASSFGGDMNTEAFF
many,NA,TRBV12-3/TRBV12-4,TRBJ1-1,TGTGCCAGCAGTTTGTACCGGGCGAACACTGAAGCTTTCTTT,CASSLYRANTEAFF
NA,TRBD1,TRBV20-1,TRBJ1-1,TGCAGTGCTCAGTCTGGGACAGGGGCTTGGGAAGCTTTCTTT,CSAQSGTGAWEAFF
many,NA,TRBV15,TRBJ2-7,TGTGCCACCAGCAGAGCTTCCTCCTACGAGCAGTACTTC,CATSRASSYEQYF
many,TRBD1,TRBV20-1,TRBJ1-5,TGCAGTGCCTCCGGACAGGGAGAGTTTTCCAATCAGCCCCAGCATTTT,CSASGQGEFSNQPQHF
many,NA,TRBV5-1,TRBJ1-4,TGCGCCAGCAGCGCGGGGGCGGCTAATGAAAAACTGTTTTTT,CASSAGAANEKLFF
many,TRBD2,TRBV12-3/TRBV12-4,TRBJ2-3,TGTGCCAGCAGTGATCAGACTAGCGGGAGATTCGCAGATACGCAGTATTTT,CASSDQTSGRFADTQYF
NA,TRBD2,TRBV20-1,TRBJ2-4,TGCAGTGCTAGGACCCTCACTAGCGGGCGGAGTCCCGGAAACATTCAGTACTTC,CSARTLTSGRSPGNIQYF
many,NA,TRBV20-1,TRBJ1-1,TGCAGTGCTTACAGGCGTTTGAACACTGAAGCTTTCTTT,CSAYRRLNTEAFF
NA,NA,TRBV7-9,TRBJ1-4,TGTGCCAGCAGCGAGGGGTTCTTGCATGAAAAACTGTTTTTT,CASSEGFLHEKLFF
many,NA,TRBV4-1,TRBJ2-7,TGCGCCAGCAGCCCCCACGGAGCGGGACAAGGCGAGCAGTACTTC,CASSPHGAGQGEQYF
many,TRBD1,TRBV5-5,TRBJ1-6,TGTGCCAGCAGCTTGGCCGGGACAGGGGCTTCACCCCTCCACTTT,CASSLAGTGASPLHF
many,NA,TRBV29-1,TRBJ2-2,TGCAGCGTTGTGGGCTCCCCCACCGGGGAGCTGTTTTTT,CSVVGSPTGELFF
NA,NA,TRBV29-1,TRBJ1-1,TGCAGCGTGGTGACAGCACGTAACACTGAAGCTTTCTTT,CSVVTARNTEAFF
few,NA,TRBV29-1,TRBJ2-7,TGCAGCGGGAGGACATATAACGAGCAGTACTTC,CSGRTYNEQYF
few,NA,TRBV9,TRBJ2-3,TGTGCCAGCAGCGTAGGTCGGGGGCCCGGCACAGATACGCAGTATTTT,CASSVGRGPGTDTQYF
many,NA,TRBV7-6,TRBJ2-7,TGTGCCAGCAGCTTAGAAGGGGGACGGATGTCCTACGAGCAGTACTTC,CASSLEGGRMSYEQYF
many,TRBD2,TRBV3-1,TRBJ2-1,TGTGCCAGCAGCCAGGTCGGGACTAGCGGGTACAATGAGCAGTTCTTC,CASSQVGTSGYNEQFF
NA,TRBD2,TRBV9,TRBJ2-7,TGTGCCAGCAGCTCGATACAGGGACTAGCATCCCACGAGCAATACTTC,CASSSIQGLASHEQYF
many,TRBD2,TRBV3-1,TRBJ2-5,TGTGCCAGCAGCCAAGGGGTTAGCGGGGGAGAGACCCAGTACTTC,CASSQGVSGGETQYF
NA,NA,TRBV6-1,TRBJ1-1,TGTGCCAGCAGTAGGACAGACCTGAACACTGAAGCTTTCTTT,CASSRTDLNTEAFF
many,NA,TRBV7-9,TRBJ2-2,TGTGCCAGCATTGGCGGGGAGCTGTTTTTT,CASIGGELFF
NA,TRBD2,TRBV4-1,TRBJ2-1,TGCGCCAGCAGCCAAGGGGGACTATCTTACAATGAGCAGTTCTTC,CASSQGGLSYNEQFF
many,TRBD1,TRBV4-1,TRBJ1-6,TGCGCCAGCAGCCAAGACCGGTTGGACAGGGGCTCCTATAATTCACCCCTCCACTTT,CASSQDRLDRGSYNSPLHF
many,NA,TRBV5-1,TRBJ1-1,TGCGCCAGCAGCTTGGCGGAGGGTGTTGGAACTGAAGCTTTCTTT,CASSLAEGVGTEAFF
NA,NA,TRBV5-4,TRBJ1-1,TGTGCCAGCAGCTTTGAATCGGGGATGGCGGCTTTCTTT,CASSFESGMAAFF
many,NA,TRBV7-6,TRBJ2-7,TGTGCCAGCAGTGGTAGGGCGGGCTACGAGCAGTACTTC,CASSGRAGYEQYF
many,NA,TRBV20-1,TRBJ1-5,TGCAGTGCCCTTAGGGACGCCAATCAGCCCCAGCATTTT,CSALRDANQPQHF
NA,NA,TRBV7-2,TRBJ2-7,TGTGCCAGCAGCTTACACGAATGGGGAACCTGCGAGCAGTACTTC,CASSLHEWGTCEQYF
many,NA,TRBV7-7,TRBJ2-1,TGTGCCAGCAGCTTAGCTTCGCAGCAAGGTGAGCAGTTCTTC,CASSLASQQGEQFF
few,TRBD1,TRBV11-2,TRBJ2-7,TGTGCCAGCAGCTTAGGTCGGGACAGGGTCCTCGACGAGCAGTACTTC,CASSLGRDRVLDEQYF
NA,TRBD1,TRBV4-1,TRBJ2-4,TGCGCCAGCAGCCAACTTAGGGGGCTAGCCAAAAACATTCAGTACTTC,CASSQLRGLAKNIQYF
many,NA,TRBV6-1,TRBJ2-7,TGTGCCAGCCATATGACCCGTACCTACGAGCAGTACTTC,CASHMTRTYEQYF
many,TRBD1,TRBV5-1,TRBJ1-1,TGTGCCAGCAGCTTATCCGGGACAGGCAACACTGAAGCTTTCTTT,CASSLSGTGNTEAFF
many,NA,TRBV20-1,TRBJ2-4,TGCAGTGCTAGGAAGTCCGGGAGCCAAAACATTCAGTACTTC,CSARKSGSQNIQYF
many,NA,TRBV29-1,TRBJ1-1,TGCAGCGTTGAAAAGGGGAACACTGAAGCTTTCTTT,CSVEKGNTEAFF
many,NA,TRBV3-1,TRBJ1-3,TGTGCCAGCAGCCAAGGACAGGATGGAAACACCATATATTTT,CASSQGQDGNTIYF
many,TRBD2,TRBV13,TRBJ2-1,TGTGCCAGCAGCGAAAAGTTAGCGGGGGGATACAATGAGCAGTTCTTC,CASSEKLAGGYNEQFF
many,NA,TRBV6-5,TRBJ1-1,TGTGCCAGCAGTTACTCTACGCGTGGCACTGAAGCTTTCTTT,CASSYSTRGTEAFF